This passage covers 10 T cell receptor beta chains from one sample sequenced in a study of neurological immune-mediated disorders (dated by TCRdb to between 2019 and 2020). Library construction relied on 5' RACE. The reads were generated on an Illumina HiSeq 2500. TCRdb reanalyzed the raw reads on its own, using fastp at Q25 for trimming and MiXCR for clone calling, and kept in-frame beta chains. Identical CDR3 protein sequences are pooled into one entry, listed with their most common genes and DNA. The sample yields about 46,000 distinct CDR3 sequences; over 9% were counted once. The top ten clones comprise approximately 5.3% of the sample. The sequenced sample was PBMCs. The receptors stem from a man between 65 and 85 years old with HTLV-1-associated myelopathy (HAM/TSP).

This clonotype occurred many times. V gene TRBV27 combines with J gene TRBJ2-7; the D gene is possibly TRBD2 (5 bases). The germline gives CDR1 MNHEY, CDR2 SMNVEV (reference sequence). The CDR3 covers 14 residues. Between the trimmed V and J ends, which lost 1 base and 2 bases, there was a span of 9 bases. For the CDR3, the DNA is TGTGCCAGCAGTTTATTCAGCGGACCCTACGAGCAGTACTTC. Its translation: CASSLFSGPYEQYF.

There are many counts of this clonotype. The chain has TRBV5-1 and TRBJ2-3; D is ambiguous. Germline V lookup: CDR1 SGHRS, CDR2 YFSETQ. V lost 4 bases, J lost 8 bases, and 11 bases lay in between. The CDR3 spans 12 residues. CDR3 loop: CASSTKGGTQYF. Here the CDR3 DNA reads TGCGCCAGCAGCACGAAGGGTGGTACGCAGTATTTT.

This clonotype was recorded many times. The gene calls are TRBV20-1 and TRBJ2-3; 8 bases are a match to TRBD2. CDR3 size: 14 residues. The germline V gene encodes CDR1 DFQATT and CDR2 SNEGSKA (reference sequence). Trimming cost V 3 bases and J 3 bases; bases outside gene matches: 5. Here the CDR3 reads CSASGRARTDTQYF. The CDR3 coding sequence is TGCAGTGCTAGCGGGAGGGCTCGGACAGATACGCAGTATTTT.

Note on this clonotype: The germline gene is not matched at one end of the junction; a read error may be the cause. The CDR3 DNA reads TGCGCCAACAGCCCTACCGGAGCCAAAAACATTCAGTACTTC. Its protein product is CANSPTGAKNIQYF. The V call is TRBV5-1, the J call TRBJ2-4; no firm D call. Germline V gene lookup returns CDR1 SGHRS and CDR2 YFSETQ. This CDR3 is built from 14 residues.

There are many counts of this clonotype. This chain uses TRBV20-1 with TRBJ1-3; D is uncertain. The CDR3 sequence is 12 residues long. V was trimmed by 6 bases and J by 6 bases, leaving 12 bases between them. Germline CDR1 is DFQATT and CDR2 is SNEGSKA (reference sequence). The CDR3: CSAQMRSNTIYF. The CDR3 DNA reads TGCAGTGCCCAGATGCGGTCAAACACCATATATTTT.

This clonotype was seen repeatedly, ten times or more. A read error may explain this, as a much larger clone is one base away. The chain combines TRBV7-9 with TRBJ2-3; D remains ambiguous. Germline values: CDR1 SEHNR, CDR2 FQNEAQ (reference sequence). The CDR3 runs 13 residues. CDR3 amino acids: CASSLVNADTHYF. CDR3 in DNA: TGTGCCAGCAGCTTAGTTAATGCAGATACGCACTATTTT.

This clonotype has a count of ten or more. The CDR3 region has the DNA TGTGCCAGCAGCGTTGACTCGACAGGAAACAATTCACCCCTCCACTTT. It is translated as CASSVDSTGNNSPLHF. The chain recombines TRBV2 with TRBJ1-6, with a weak D call TRBD1 (6 bases). CDR3 length equals 16 residues. Between the trimmed V and J ends, which lost 6 bases and 7 bases, there was a span of 19 bases. The V gene's germline CDR1 is SNHLY and CDR2 FYNNEI.

This clonotype has a count of ten or more. The rearrangement joins TRBV20-1 to TRBJ2-1; tentative D call: TRBD2 (5 bases). CDR3 length equals 12 residues. Trimming took off 6 bases at V and 6 bases at J, with 12 bases between the two ends. CDR1 and CDR2 (germline): DFQATT, SNEGSKA (reference sequence). The chain's CDR3 is CSAPEVGNEQFF. As DNA, the CDR3 is TGCAGTGCGCCGGAGGTAGGCAATGAGCAGTTCTTC.

This clonotype was seen many times. This chain uses TRBV28 with TRBJ2-5; 8 bases line up with TRBD1. After removal of 2 bases from V and 7 bases from J, the junction contained 9 bases not matched to a gene. Germline CDR1 and CDR2: MDHEN and SYDVKM. CDR3 length: 15 residues. DNA of the CDR3: TGTGCCAGCAGTTTAAAGTCAGGACAGGGCGGGACCCAGTACTTC. It specifies CASSLKSGQGGTQYF.

At least ten counts were recorded for this clonotype. The chain couples TRBV5-1 to TRBJ2-5; the match to TRBD1 covers 9 bases. V trimming: 0 bases; J trimming: 5 bases; junction bases outside the gene matches: 5. CDR3 size: 15 residues. Germline values: CDR1 SGHRS, CDR2 YFSETQ. CDR3 coding DNA: TGCGCCAGCAGCTTGGGGGACAGGGATTGGGAGACCCAGTACTTC. Amino acids: CASSLGDRDWETQYF.